A selection of T cell receptor beta chains follows, all from one sample in a study of blood T cell repertoires in COVID-19. Assay: immunoSEQ multiplex PCR; the TCRdb copy retains only in-frame clones and omits some. The sample lists some 48,000 clones; roughly 88% were seen once. What was sequenced was peripheral blood. Receptors were obtained from a human donor in a cohort sampled during active COVID-19. CDR3s include the opening cysteine and the closing phenylalanine or tryptophan. A D gene is named only where the DNA matches it firmly. The listing skips clone size in some rows; elsewhere it reads once, few, many or a size class.

j_call: TRBJ2-7; v_call: TRBV24-1; d_call: NA; clone_size: NA; cdr3_nt: TGTGCCACCAGTGACCCCCGCAGGGGTGGGTACGAGCAGTACTTC; cdr3_aa: CATSDPRRGGYEQYF
j_call: TRBJ2-2; v_call: TRBV18; d_call: TRBD2; clone_size: NA; cdr3_nt: TGTGCCAGCACCCGCCTCAGCGGGAGGGCCTCCGGGGAGCTGTTTTTT; cdr3_aa: CASTRLSGRASGELFF
j_call: TRBJ2-1; v_call: TRBV7-2; d_call: TRBD1; clone_size: NA; cdr3_nt: TGTGCCAGCAGCTTAGATGGACAGGAGTACAATGAGCAGTTCTTC; cdr3_aa: CASSLDGQEYNEQFF
j_call: TRBJ2-2; v_call: TRBV27; d_call: TRBD1; clone_size: once; cdr3_nt: TGTGCCAGCAGTTTATACCCGGGACAGGGCCGGGCCGGGGAGCTGTTTTTT; cdr3_aa: CASSLYPGQGRAGELFF
j_call: TRBJ1-5; v_call: TRBV28; d_call: NA; clone_size: NA; cdr3_nt: TGTGCCAGCACTACCCGACAGATTCTTAGCAATCAGCCCCAGCATTTT; cdr3_aa: CASTTRQILSNQPQHF
j_call: TRBJ1-2; v_call: TRBV28; d_call: NA; clone_size: NA; cdr3_nt: TGTGCCAGCAGTACCCGGGAGGGCTACACCTTC; cdr3_aa: CASSTREGYTF
j_call: TRBJ2-1; v_call: TRBV7-2; d_call: NA; clone_size: once; cdr3_nt: TGTGCCAGCAGCTTACCGGGGGTGGCCTACAATGAGCAGTTCTTC; cdr3_aa: CASSLPGVAYNEQFF
j_call: TRBJ2-2; v_call: TRBV6-5; d_call: NA; clone_size: NA; cdr3_nt: TGTGCCACTCAGCGGAGCGCGAACACCGGGGAGCTGTTTTTT; cdr3_aa: CATQRSANTGELFF
j_call: TRBJ2-5; v_call: TRBV7-7; d_call: NA; clone_size: NA; cdr3_nt: TGTGCTAGCAGCTGGCCCGCTGGGGCCGGAAAGACCCAGTACTTC; cdr3_aa: CASSWPAGAGKTQYF
j_call: TRBJ2-5; v_call: TRBV2; d_call: NA; clone_size: few; cdr3_nt: TGTGCCAGCAAATACGGAGAGACCCAGTACTTC; cdr3_aa: CASKYGETQYF